These T cell receptor beta chains were read from a single sample in a study of blood T cell repertoires in COVID-19. Profiling relied on immunoSEQ multiplex PCR, and the TCRdb table lists in-frame clones only, not all of them. The sample holds some 88,000 clones, about 90% seen once. The sequenced sample consisted of peripheral blood. These receptors were obtained from a human donor with active COVID-19. The donor label of this sample is uncertain. Each CDR3 is given with its conserved first and last residue.

>TRBJ1-1|TRBV19
CASSTLQGWNTEAFF
>TRBJ2-3|TRBV19
CASSSRDRGRRTDTQYF
>TRBJ1-3|TRBV23-1
CASSQSKGLPGSGNTIYF
>TRBJ1-1|TRBV9
CASSVGVGEGNAEAFF
>TRBJ2-7|TRBV7-2
CASSLGGGDEQYF
>TRBJ1-5|TRBV27
CASSSGTGNQPQHF
>TRBJ2-3|TRBV12-5
CASGFSPLAGGPDTQYF
>TRBJ2-7|TRBV27
CASSLRGLPYEQYF
>TRBJ1-6|TRBV10-2
CASSESIGVDSSLHF
>TRBJ2-7|TRBV25-1
CASSESPGWGDEQYF
>TRBJ2-2|TRBV25-1
CASSELRVGGELFF
>TRBJ2-7|TRBV19
CASSPRQGYYEQYF
>TRBJ1-2|TRBV6-1
CASSEARTGSGYTF
>TRBJ1-6|TRBV4-1
CASNPGSYNSPLHF
>TRBJ2-2|TRBV29-1
CSVERTGELFF
>TRBJ2-7|TRBV14
CASSLLQGYEQYF
>TRBJ1-1|TRBV2
CASSAEGTEAFF
>TRBJ2-7|TRBV9
CASSANSYEQYF
>TRBJ2-7|TRBV2
CASTDRGRYEQYF
>TRBJ2-3|TRBV19
CASSMTPDSLTTDTQYF
>TRBJ1-4|TRBV6-5
CASSYKGQFNEKLFF
>TRBJ2-5|TRBV2
CASSAQTSGEETQYF
>TRBJ2-5|TRBV29-1
CSVLGGPGETQYF
>TRBJ2-5|TRBV7-2
CASSLGTSGYQETQYF
>TRBJ2-7|TRBV5-1
CASSSASSGGREQYF
>TRBJ1-2|TRBV2
CATSQNYGYTF
>TRBJ2-3|TRBV28
CASSLSPGLGSSTDTQYF
>TRBJ2-3|TRBV6-5
CASSRGDTQYF
>TRBJ1-3|TRBV12-3/TRBV12-4
CASLSGAGNTIYF
>TRBJ2-3|TRBV3-1/TRBV3-2
CASSQLTSGGTDTQYF
>TRBJ1-6|TRBV29-1
CSVRSGSSYNSPLHF
>TRBJ2-5|TRBV5-4
CASSLGGGGGETQYF
>TRBJ1-3|TRBV28
CASSFGGADSGNTIYF
>TRBJ1-1|TRBV4-1
CASSQDSGQGAGWYTEAFF
>TRBJ2-1|TRBV5-1
CASSFRGYEIEQFF
>TRBJ1-1|TRBV7-3
CASSTRGASSAFF
>TRBJ1-1|TRBV7-8
CASSATDTTNTEAFF
>TRBJ1-5|TRBV19
CASSSQGGSGNQPQHF
>TRBJ2-3|TRBV5-4
CASSFGTGRQDTQYF
>TRBJ2-2|TRBV19
CASSSRGENTGELFF
>TRBJ2-5|TRBV19
CASSILAGGPETQYF
>TRBJ2-7|TRBV12-3/TRBV12-4
CASSLAFDEQYF
>TRBJ2-5|TRBV6-6
CASDLRTGKSETQYF
>TRBJ2-3|TRBV7-8
CASSLYRQPTDTQYF
>TRBJ1-1|TRBV7-2
CASSLWSMLNTEAFF
>TRBJ1-2|TRBV12-3/TRBV12-4
CASRHDSPGYTF
>TRBJ1-2|TRBV5-1
CASSVGFVAGYTF
>TRBJ2-1|TRBV14
CASSQDLAGPYNEQFF
>TRBJ2-7|TRBV9
CASSPSGGSEQYF
>TRBJ1-4|TRBV13
CASSLGTGGGEKLFF
>TRBJ2-3|TRBV19
CASSINPDRAAQYF
>TRBJ1-5|TRBV19
CASSPLGGGGNQPQHF
>TRBJ2-3|TRBV5-1
CASSLVLAGTDTQYF
>TRBJ2-1|TRBV12-3/TRBV12-4
CASSRGGYNEQFF
>TRBJ2-2|TRBV29-1
CSVGRGLFF